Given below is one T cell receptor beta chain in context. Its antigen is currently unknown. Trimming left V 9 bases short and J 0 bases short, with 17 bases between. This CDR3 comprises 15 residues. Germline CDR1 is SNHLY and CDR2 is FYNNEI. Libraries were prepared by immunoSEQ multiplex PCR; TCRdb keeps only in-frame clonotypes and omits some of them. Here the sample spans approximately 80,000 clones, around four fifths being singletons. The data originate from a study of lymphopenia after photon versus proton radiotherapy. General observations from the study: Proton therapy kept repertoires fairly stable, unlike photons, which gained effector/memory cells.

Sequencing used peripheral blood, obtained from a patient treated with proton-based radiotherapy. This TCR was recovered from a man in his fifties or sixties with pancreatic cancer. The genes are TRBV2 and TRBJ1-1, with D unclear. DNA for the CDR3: TGTGCCAGTCACCCGCGTAAGTCCATGAACACTGAAGCTTTCTTT. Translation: CASHPRKSMNTEAFF.